The next 20 T cell receptor beta chains were all read from a single sample in a study of OX40 agonist ivuxolimab in advanced cancers. Clones were read by immunoSEQ multiplex PCR, and TCRdb kept only the in-frame ones, dropping some. The profile shows around 62,000 clones, approximately 80% of them singletons. The sample was CD4+ or CD8+ T cells sorted from blood, taken in a trial of the OX40 agonist ivuxolimab. These receptors were collected from an adult with an advanced solid tumor such as melanoma, head and neck, liver or kidney cancer.

In nucleotides, the CDR3 is TGTGCCAGCAGCTTGGGCGAGGGGCTTGTTGGCTACACCTTC. This translates into CASSLGEGLVGYTF. The genes are TRBV5-4 and TRBJ1-2, with D perhaps TRBD1 (5 bases). Germline V CDR1 and CDR2: SGHNT, YYREEE (reference sequence). Trimming stripped 0 bases from V and 7 bases from J, with 13 bases between. The CDR3 is 14 residues long.

This chain uses TRBV14 with TRBJ2-6; unclear D gene. Looked up from germline, CDR1 is SGHDN and CDR2 is FVKESK. The CDR3 has 15 residues. The germline V and J ends were trimmed by 11 bases and 0 bases, with 14 bases remaining between them. This CDR3 reads CASSPDGSGANVLTF. The CDR3 region has the DNA TGTGCCTCTTCACCCGACGGCTCTGGGGCCAACGTCCTGACTTTC.

V and J are TRBV23-1 and TRBJ1-6; D perhaps matches TRBD1 (5 bases). TRBV23-1 is classed as an ORF, of uncertain function. CDR3 length: 17 amino acids. Between the trimmed V and J ends, which lost 4 bases and 9 bases, there was a span of 22 bases. The CDR3 sequence is CASSPGNSRATGSPLHF. Written as DNA, the CDR3 is TGCGCCAGCAGTCCAGGGAATTCCCGGGCTACGGGTTCACCCCTCCACTTT.

The V gene is TRBV7-6, the J gene TRBJ2-3; 9 bases align to TRBD2. Looked up from germline, CDR1 is SGHVS and CDR2 is FNYEAQ. Trimming removed 4 bases from V and 2 bases from J; junction bases left unmatched: 13. This CDR3 has 18 amino acids. DNA of the CDR3: TGTGCCAGCAGCTCACTAGCGGGTGACGGATATATCACAGATACGCAGTATTTT. Translating it yields CASSSLAGDGYITDTQYF.

The chain is built from TRBV7-3 and TRBJ2-7; no firm D call. This CDR3 has 20 amino acids. Germline lookup yields CDR1 SGHTA and CDR2 FQGTGA. Trimming took off 3 bases at V and 2 bases at J, with 29 bases between the two ends. CDR3 bases: TGTGCCAGCAGCTTCTCGATGTGGCTCTATTGGCTCCGGAAACCCTACGAGCAGTACTTC. Its protein is CASSFSMWLYWLRKPYEQYF.

J is TRBJ2-1 and V is TRBV9, with a tentative D call TRBD2 (5 bases). The CDR3 totals 17 residues. V lost 0 bases, J lost 2 bases, and 15 bases lay in between. Per the germline V gene, CDR1 is SGDLS and CDR2 is YYNGEE. In DNA form, the CDR3 reads TGTGCCAGCAGCGTAGTGGCCGCGCGGAGGACCTACAATGAGCAGTTCTTC. Its protein product is CASSVVAARRTYNEQFF. Looking up the rest from reference TRBV9 and TRBJ2-1 gives the full variable domain: DSGVTQTPKHLITATGQRVTLRCSPRSGDLSVYWYQQSLDQGLQFLIQYYNGEERAKGNILERFSAQQFPDLHSELNLSSLELGDSALYFCASSVVAARRTYNEQFFGPGTRLTVL.

The V gene is TRBV6-9, the J gene TRBJ1-5; 7 bases align to TRBD1. V was clipped by 3 bases and J by 5 bases; unmatched bases: 7. This CDR3 has 15 residues. Germline values: CDR1 MNHGY, CDR2 SVAAGI. CDR3 sequence reads: CASSYRDRRDQPQHF. CDR3 nucleotides: TGTGCCAGCAGTTACCGGGACAGAAGGGATCAGCCCCAGCATTTT.

V and J are TRBV5-5 and TRBJ2-5; 9 positions match TRBD2. Looked up from germline, CDR1 is SGHKS and CDR2 is YYEKEE (reference sequence). This CDR3 has 15 residues. J gave up 4 bases and V 1 base, and 5 bases lay outside the gene matches. In nucleotides, the CDR3 is TGTGCCAGCAGCTTGTTTCTAGCGGGGCTAGAGACCCAGTACTTC. Translation: CASSLFLAGLETQYF.

The V and J genes are TRBV4-1 and TRBJ1-2; 8 bases agree with TRBD1. There are 14 residues in the CDR3. Germline CDR1 is MGHRA and CDR2 is YSYEKL. Unmatched junction bases numbered 7, after V lost 3 bases and J lost 7 bases. Written as DNA, the CDR3 is TGCGCCAGCAGCCAGGCCAGGGGGCGTAGTGGCTACACCTTC. It encodes CASSQARGRSGYTF.

CDR3 in DNA: TGTGCCAGCGTAGCTGGAAACACCATATATTTT. It is translated as CASVAGNTIYF. The chain has TRBV7-6 and TRBJ1-3; D uncertain. The CDR3 has 11 amino acids. CDR1 and CDR2 (germline): SGHVS, FNYEAQ. Trimming removed 8 bases from V and 2 bases from J, with 4 bases in between.

The chain carries TRBV28 and TRBJ1-5, with 8 bases fitting TRBD1. The CDR3 runs to 18 residues. The ends lost 6 bases at V and 1 base at J; junction bases unmatched: 14. CDR1 is MDHEN and CDR2 is SYDVKM in the germline V gene. This chain's CDR3 is CASSPDRGGLRSNQPQHF. As DNA, the CDR3 is TGTGCCAGCAGCCCCGACAGGGGAGGACTCCGAAGCAATCAGCCCCAGCATTTT.

This chain connects TRBV28 to TRBJ2-3; no clear D gene. V was clipped by 3 bases and J by 0 bases, with 16 bases between them. CDR1 is MDHEN and CDR2 is SYDVKM in the germline V gene. The CDR3 contains 17 residues. CDR3 in amino acids: CASSLWYFRRSTDTQYF. The CDR3 DNA follows: TGTGCCAGCAGTTTGTGGTATTTTAGACGGAGCACAGATACGCAGTATTTT.

V is TRBV19 and J is TRBJ1-4; D is possibly TRBD1 (6 bases). This CDR3 contains 16 residues. Germline assignment: CDR1 LNHDA and CDR2 SQIVND (reference sequence). The V and J ends lost 11 bases and 0 bases respectively, with 19 bases between them. The CDR3 DNA is TGTGCCGTACGGGACACCCGAGGGTCAACTAATGAAAAACTGTTTTTT. It codes for CAVRDTRGSTNEKLFF.

This clone has just a few counts. The genes are TRBV7-9 and TRBJ1-6; D unresolved. The CDR3 is made up of 16 amino acids. From germline, CDR1 is SEHNR and CDR2 FQNEAQ (reference sequence). V was shortened by 3 bases and J by 0 bases, with 9 bases between the two germline ends. The CDR3 protein is CASSFRLYSYNSPLHF. The CDR3 nucleotides read TGTGCCAGCAGCTTCCGCCTATACTCCTATAATTCACCCCTCCACTTT.

The chain combines TRBV10-2 with TRBJ1-5, with no clear D. The CDR3 has 13 amino acids. The germline V gene has CDR1 WSHSY and CDR2 SAAADI. V lost 6 bases, J lost 1 base, and 7 bases lay in between. This chain's CDR3 is CASSADSNQPQHF. CDR3 coding DNA: TGCGCCAGCAGCGCGGACAGCAATCAGCCCCAGCATTTT.

V gene TRBV11-3 combines with J gene TRBJ2-3; the D gene is possibly TRBD1 (6 bases). The CDR3 has 17 residues. The V end lost 2 bases, the J end lost 0 bases, and 15 bases lay between the germline ends. Looked up from germline, CDR1 is SGHNT and CDR2 is YENEEA. As DNA, the CDR3 is TGTGCCAGCAGCTTACAACAAGGGGGTTTAAGCACAGATACGCAGTATTTT. Its protein product is CASSLQQGGLSTDTQYF.

The sample holds a few counts of this clone. The J gene is TRBJ1-6, the V gene TRBV14; D perhaps matches TRBD1 (6 bases). Looked up from germline, CDR1 is SGHDN and CDR2 is FVKESK. CDR3 length: 14 residues. Trimming stripped 4 bases from V and 7 bases from J, with 11 bases between. In nucleotides, the CDR3 is TGTGCCAGCAGCCGGACAGTTCCCAATTCACCCCTCCACTTT. This codes for CASSRTVPNSPLHF.

This chain joins TRBV23-1 and TRBJ2-7; 10 nucleotides agree with TRBD1. TRBV23-1 is marked as an open reading frame, function uncertain. The CDR3 spans 17 residues. Germline trimming cut 2 bases from V and 3 bases from J; bases unmatched to any gene: 10. CDR3 bases: TGCGCCAGCAGTCAACGCCGCCCGGACAGGGGGATCTACGAGCAGTACTTC. Translation gives CASSQRRPDRGIYEQYF.

The genes are TRBV28 and TRBJ2-4; D is perhaps TRBD1 (5 bases). V dropped 3 bases and J dropped 0 bases, with 12 bases sitting between them. Germline loops: CDR1 MDHEN, CDR2 SYDVKM. The length of the CDR3 is 16 residues. CDR3 residues: CASSLGQPLAKNIQYF. The CDR3 DNA reads as TGTGCCAGCAGTTTGGGGCAGCCCCTAGCCAAAAACATTCAGTACTTC.

The gene calls are TRBV13 and TRBJ2-7, with D perhaps matching TRBD1 (7 bases). Trimming shortened V by 3 bases and J by 5 bases, and 14 bases separated the two germline ends. The germline V gene encodes CDR1 PRHDT and CDR2 FYEKMQ (reference sequence). This CDR3 is built from 14 residues. CDR3 residues: CASSLGQGGHEQYV. CDR3 coding DNA: TGTGCCAGCAGCTTGGGCCAGGGGGGCCACGAGCAGTACGTC.